This T cell receptor (beta chain) was found in a study of blood T cells in healthy people across ages. CDR1 is SGHRS, CDR2 YFSETQ, per germline. CDR3 size: 16 residues. Findings and caveats of the study: Naive T cell percentage showed a strong correlation with TCR beta diversity.

Caucasian individuals from Russia who were healthy and aged roughly 6 to 90 acted as donors. Details on this clonotype: Its antigen is undetermined. One junction end does not reproduce the germline sequence, and a read error may be involved.

Alongside a J-beta primer mix, a sample-barcoded 5' primer served in a second PCR lasting roughly 7 to 12 cycles. TCRdb fed the 5' RACE reads into MiXCR, producing one record per CDR3 protein. Among over a million distinct CDR3 sequences, about 43% were seen once, and the ten largest hold around 8%. Sequencing was done on a sample of blood. The rearrangement joins TRBV5-1 to TRBJ2-5, with D possibly being TRBD2 (5 bases). This sequence was found in a woman aged 18-29 years in good health. The DNA of the CDR3 is TGCGCCAGCAGCTTGGCCCGGTCCTTCGACTACAATGAGCAGTACTTT. This sequence encodes CASSLARSFDYNEQYF.